The clone carrying this T cell receptor beta chain was found many times. This entry comes from a study of response to subunit inactivated influenza vaccine. From the RT-PCR reads, TCRdb called clonotypes with MiXCR, one entry per CDR3 protein. Of about 650,000 distinct CDR3 sequences in the sample, around 13% are singletons; the top ten hold approximately 7.6%. The CDR3 length is 15 residues. CDR1 is SGHTA, CDR2 FQGNSA, per germline. V shed 3 bases, J shed 5 bases, and the junction held 6 bases outside the gene matches. The sequenced sample was PBMCs from blood, obtained around two weeks before vaccination. This clonotype originated in a man in his forties or fifties who received an inactivated influenza vaccine. This sequence joins TRBV7-2 and TRBJ2-3; TRBD1 aligns across 9 bases. The CDR3 DNA reads as TGTGCCAGCAGCTTTCTAGGACAGGGGATAGATACGCAGTATTTT. Its protein product is CASSFLGQGIDTQYF. The whole variable domain, remainder taken from reference TRBV7-2 and TRBJ2-3, is GAGVSQSPSNKVTEKGKDVELRCDPISGHTALYWYRQSLGQGLEFLIYFQGNSAPDKSGLPSDRFSAERTGGSVSTLTIQRTQQEDSAVYLCASSFLGQGIDTQYFGPGTRLTVL.